This T cell receptor (beta chain) was profiled in a study of graft-versus-host responses after intestinal transplantation. Study-level results: Those patients showing graft-donor T cell macrochimerism displayed high graft-versus-host to host-versus-graft clonal ratios in allografts.

Turning to this clone: Its target is not known.

Per germline, CDR1 SGHNT and CDR2 YYREEE (reference sequence). This CDR3 region has 14 residues. Trimming removed 4 bases at V and 2 bases at J, with 12 bases between. Assay used: immunoSEQ multiplex PCR; TCRdb lists only in-frame clones, some missing. The profile shows roughly 99,000 clones, approximately 85% of them singletons. Specimen: PBMCs, collected 255 days after intestinal transplant. The V call is TRBV5-4, the J call TRBJ2-5; the D gene is possibly TRBD1 (6 bases). This clonotype was obtained from a human patient who received an intestinal transplant, so some T cells may come from the graft donor. The CDR3 region has the DNA TGTGCCAGCAGCCTAGGACAGAGTCAAGAGACCCAGTACTTC. Its translation is CASSLGQSQETQYF.